This paragraph covers one T cell receptor beta chain sequence. Its matching antigen is unknown. The sample comes from a study of CD8 T cells in Susac syndrome. Random hexamers were used to reverse transcribe an amount of roughly 0.5 to 1 ug RNA. The CDR3 of TCR beta was amplified by immunoSEQ multiplex PCR across 54 Vbeta and 13 Jbeta. TCRdb re-derived calls from the immunoSEQ multiplex PCR reads in MiXCR, one entry per CDR3 protein. The sample carries roughly 180,000 distinct CDR3 sequences, roughly 95% recorded once. CD8+ and CD4+ T cells taken from blood had their TCR beta sequenced. The CD8+ and CD4+ T cells were isolated magnetically using a negative isolation approach, whereas the TEMRA cells were enriched by FACS. General observations from the study: The study acknowledged a relatively small number of individuals in its TCR sequencing and HLA analysis.

Germline V lookup: CDR1 DFQATT, CDR2 SNEGSKA (reference sequence). The CDR3 length is 13 residues. The V gene lost 5 bases and the J gene lost 4 bases, with 13 bases spanning the gap. V usage is TRBV20-1 and J usage is TRBJ2-3; D is possibly TRBD1 or TRBD2 (6 bases each). The sample comprised CD4+ T cells from PBMCs. The clonotype originates from a human donor in good health. CDR3 DNA: TGCAGTGCTCAGGAGGGGGTCGCAGATACGCAGTATTTT. Translating gives CSAQEGVADTQYF.